This TCR beta chain emerged from a study of OX40 agonist ivuxolimab in advanced cancers. Study-wide context: Enrollees could have had prior anti-PD-1, anti-PD-L1 or anti-CTLA-4 therapy, which approximately 38% had received.

The protocol was immunoSEQ multiplex PCR, while the TCRdb copy is restricted to in-frame clones and leaves out a portion. This sample has approximately 100,000 clones, with approximately 90% found just once. Prior autoimmune disease or systemic immunosuppression barred patients. The V end was cut by 3 bases, the J end by 5 bases, with 9 bases between. Germline V CDR1 and CDR2: KGHSH, LQKENI. CDR3 length equals 13 residues. The starting material was CD4+ or CD8+ T cells sorted from blood, obtained in a trial of the OX40 agonist ivuxolimab. This sequence joins TRBV18 and TRBJ2-3; D is ambiguous. This receptor was identified in an adult with an advanced solid tumor such as melanoma, head and neck, liver or kidney cancer. The CDR3 region has the DNA TGTGCCAGCTCACCTCTAACACAAGATACGCAGTATTTT. The encoded protein is CASSPLTQDTQYF.